This T cell receptor (beta chain) derives from a study of CD8+CD57+ T cells in acquired aplastic anemia. Study at large: CD4+ cell libraries from healthy donors averaged about 10.8 million reads. General study points: Fewer than 35 sequences, all CD8+ CDR3, were shared between patients and controls. The CD8+ Simpson's diversity of patients and controls was not significantly different.

The germline CDR1 and CDR2 sequences are SEHNR and FQNEAQ (reference sequence). V was trimmed by 4 bases and J by 0 bases, leaving 12 bases between them. This CDR3 has 15 residues. In the case of this clonotype: Its specificity is unknown.

Using genomic DNA as the template, TCR beta VDJ and CDR3 profiling was carried out. TCRdb recomputed calls from the reads with MiXCR, one row per CDR3 protein. The table shows around 170,000 distinct CDR3 sequences, with around 60% occurring only once. This chain uses TRBV7-9 with TRBJ1-1, with D perhaps TRBD1 (5 bases). The specimen sequenced was sorted CD4+, CD8+, or CD8+CD57+ T cells (not recorded which) from PBMCs. The sequence came from a human donor in good health. The CDR3: CASSSAHRLNTEAFF. For the CDR3, the DNA is TGTGCCAGCAGCTCAGCGCACAGGTTGAACACTGAAGCTTTCTTT.